The TCR beta chain under discussion was sequenced for a study of blood T cell repertoires in COVID-19. About the study: The samples span acute and convalescent COVID-19 from the United States, Italy and Spain. From T cells, B-cell-depleted T cells, or PBMCs came the material, which was cDNA or gDNA.

Trimming took 6 bases from V and 6 from J, leaving 13 bases between them. The germline V gene has CDR1 MGHDK and CDR2 SYGVNS. This CDR3 comprises 13 residues. Source study methods: Quantification of nucleated cells was approximated via reference gene primer amplification. Using immunoSEQ multiplex PCR, the repertoire was profiled, and TCRdb retains in-frame clones only, with some absent. That table gives V, J and clone size, and the DNA gave D and trimming. The sample has 110,000 to 150,000 clones; over 75% are singletons. The TCR was taken from a man aged 50 or older with acute or convalescent COVID-19. The gene calls are TRBV25-1 and TRBJ2-3; no reliable D call. Sequencing input: peripheral blood. CDR3 sequence reads: CASSKIHTDTQYF. Here the CDR3 DNA reads TGTGCCAGCAGCAAAATACACACGGATACGCAGTATTTT.